What follows is one T cell receptor (beta chain) and its context. The run depth of the assay was deep. Data came from immunoSEQ multiplex PCR; TCRdb stores just in-frame clones and leaves some out. This repertoire shows 1 million to 1.3 million clones, approximately 78% found once; its top ten account for 0.6% to 0.7%. The data derive from a study of shared clonotypes between healthy human individuals. Study details: A couple of women and three men aged 18 to 49 made up the donors. Each donor contributed plates that comprised three CD4 naive, three CD4 memory, two CD8 naive and one CD8 memory.

Per the germline V gene, CDR1 is LNHDA and CDR2 is SQIVND (reference sequence). The V and J ends lost 1 base and 5 bases respectively, with 15 bases between them. This CDR3 spans 16 amino acids. The specimen was memory CD4+ T cells from PBMCs. The subset denotes: CD45RA-negative fraction. The clonotype was recovered from a man aged 18 to 35 in good health. Some clones in this sample may be carry-over from other donors' samples. The rearrangement joins TRBV19 to TRBJ1-5, with D maybe TRBD1 (5 bases). The CDR3 sequence is CASSIAGAGGDQPQHF. The CDR3 DNA follows: TGTGCCAGTAGTATAGCCGGGGCCGGAGGGGATCAGCCCCAGCATTTT.